Described below is a single T cell receptor beta chain sequence and its context. This specimen comes from a study of blood T cell repertoires in COVID-19. Study-level information: Researchers got acute and convalescent COVID-19 samples from the United States, Italy and Spain. The cDNA or gDNA used as material had been derived from T cells, B-cell-depleted T cells, or PBMCs.

It was during active infection that Seattle patients were enrolled and then longitudinally followed. Germline-derived CDR1 and CDR2 are MRHNA and SNTAGT. This CDR3 has 15 residues. J lost 4 bases, V lost 4 bases, and 2 bases had no gene match. As handled by the study authors: Reference gene primer amplification in the assay estimated nucleated cell counts. This table comes from immunoSEQ multiplex PCR, and its TCRdb copy is limited to in-frame clones, with some not included. V and J calls and clone size are copied from that table; D and trimming were computed from the DNA. The sample includes over 150,000 clones, over 70% of them seen just once.

This receptor was identified in a woman aged 40-49 years with COVID-19, enrolled during active disease. Sequenced: peripheral blood. This chain uses TRBV6-4 with TRBJ2-3, with 13 bases identical to TRBD2. The DNA of the CDR3 is TGTGCCAGCAGTGCACTAGCGGGGGGGCCAGATACGCAGTATTTT. It encodes CASSALAGGPDTQYF.